The 14 T cell receptor beta chains below were found in one sample sequenced in a study of CXCR3-negative and CXCR3-positive naive CD8 T cells. Findings of the study overall: CXCR3-expressing naive cells carried TRB CDR3s more hydrophobic than those of CXCR3-negative naive cells.

These receptors' antigens are unknown. UMI-labeled 5' RACE TRB cDNA libraries were prepared from the cells. TCRdb reanalyzed the 5' RACE reads, giving one entry per CDR3 protein sequence and no DNA. The sample has around 60,000 distinct CDR3 sequences, and its top ten clones hold under 0.9%. Sequencing was done on a sample of naive CXCR3+ CD8+ T cells from blood. The subset was: CD45RO-CCR7+CD27+CD95- naive CD8+ T cells expressing CXCR3 (TNR3+). All receptors come from a human donor in good health. Some clones in this sample may be carry-over from other donors' samples.

V gene TRBV4-3 combines with J gene TRBJ2-7. The CDR3 has 15 residues. CDR1 is LGHNA, CDR2 YSLEER, per germline. CDR3 loop: CASSQDGGGSYEQYF.

The V call is TRBV10-3, the J call TRBJ2-1; TCRdb designates TRBD2, a call that cannot be tested without DNA. The CDR3 spans 19 residues. Germline CDR1 is ENHRY and CDR2 is SYGVKD. CDR3 residues: CAISGGTVGLELSYNEQFF.

The chain joins TRBV9 to TRBJ2-3; the TRBD1 assignment by TCRdb is unverifiable without DNA. CDR1 SGDLS and CDR2 YYNGEE come from the germline V gene. The CDR3 covers 15 residues. The CDR3 region is CASSVDGGGTDTQYF.

This chain links TRBV20-1 with TRBJ2-3; the D gene TCRdb calls, TRBD1, cannot be checked with no DNA. Germline V gives CDR1 DFQATT, CDR2 SNEGSKA (reference sequence). This CDR3 spans 17 amino acids. CDR3 amino acids: CSARDFRGQGSTDTQYF.

This chain joins TRBV20-1 and TRBJ2-7; TCRdb returns TRBD2, unconfirmable since there is no DNA. There are 15 residues in the CDR3. Germline V gene lookup returns CDR1 DFQATT and CDR2 SNEGSKA (reference sequence). This CDR3 is CSASALGGVSYEQYF.

The V and J genes are TRBV20-1 and TRBJ1-5; TCRdb reports TRBD1, a call that lacks DNA to check it against. The CDR3 has 19 residues. CDR1 is DFQATT, CDR2 SNEGSKA, per germline (reference sequence). The CDR3 spells CSARVWDLRLLYSNQPQHF.

This chain uses TRBV6-6 with TRBJ2-5; TCRdb's D call of TRBD1 is untestable without DNA. CDR1 and CDR2 (germline): MNHNY, SVGAGI (reference sequence). The CDR3 runs to 15 residues. CDR3 loop: CASSSVGTAQETQYF.

V and J are TRBV7-9 and TRBJ2-7; TCRdb's D call, TRBD2, is unchecked because there is no DNA. Germline V gene sequence: CDR1 SEHNR, CDR2 FQNEAQ (reference sequence). The CDR3 totals 16 residues. The CDR3 here is CASSLDTGGPFHEQYF.

The chain couples TRBV14 to TRBJ2-3. The CDR3 is made up of 12 amino acids. CDR1 and CDR2 (germline): SGHDN, FVKESK. This CDR3 is CASSPIGDTQYF.

The CDR3 reads CASSLASVDDEQFF. The chain couples TRBV7-7 to TRBJ2-1. Germline assignment: CDR1 SSHAT and CDR2 FNYEAQ (reference sequence). This CDR3 is built from 14 residues.

The chain has TRBV20-1 and TRBJ2-1; the TRBD1 assignment by TCRdb is unverifiable without DNA. Germline CDR1 and CDR2: DFQATT and SNEGSKA (reference sequence). CDR3 length equals 14 residues. Here the CDR3 reads CSARDLAGHNEQFF.

This chain links TRBV20-1 with TRBJ2-5; TCRdb gives TRBD1 as the D gene, but with no DNA this cannot be confirmed. Germline loops: CDR1 DFQATT, CDR2 SNEGSKA (reference sequence). The CDR3 consists of 16 residues. CDR3 region: CSAPEGARIVRETQYF.

J is TRBJ2-7 and V is TRBV5-5; no DNA is available, so the TRBD2 call from TCRdb remains unchecked. Looked up from germline, CDR1 is SGHKS and CDR2 is YYEKEE (reference sequence). CDR3 length: 16 amino acids. The CDR3 reads CASTFGGRGSYYEQYF.

The V gene is TRBV29-1, the J gene TRBJ2-1; the TCRdb D gene call, TRBD2, has no DNA to confirm it. This CDR3 is built from 16 residues. Looked up from germline, CDR1 is SQVTM and CDR2 is ANQGSEA. The CDR3 is CSVDNERDGLYNEQFF.